What follows is one T cell receptor beta chain and its context. The target antigen is unknown. The record originates from a study of shared clonotypes between healthy human individuals. Whole-study findings and limits: An anticipated effect of sequencing depth on clonotype sharing among donors was recognized. For sorted subsets, rarefaction showed incomplete sequencing despite large depth.

Using immunoSEQ multiplex PCR, the repertoire was profiled, and TCRdb retains in-frame clones only, with some absent. The top ten clones hold roughly 17% of a sample with about 320,000 clones, roughly 84% of them seen once. Germline V gives CDR1 PRHDT, CDR2 FYEKMQ (reference sequence). Germline trimming cut 1 base from V and 3 bases from J; bases unmatched to any gene: 4. This CDR3 has 16 residues. CD45RO+ cells and CCR7-negative CD45RA+ TemRA cells were combined as CD8 memory. The chain has TRBV13 and TRBJ2-1; 9 bases fit TRBD1. Source material: memory CD8+ T cells sorted from blood. Documented subset: CD45RO+ cells pooled with CCR7-negative TemRA cells. The receptor was derived from a man aged 18-30 years in good health. CDR3 protein: CASSLETGGNYNEQFF. The CDR3 DNA sequence: TGTGCCAGCAGCTTAGAGACAGGGGGGAACTACAATGAGCAGTTCTTC.